This is a list of T cell receptor beta chains from one sample in a study of blood T cell repertoires in COVID-19. TCRdb's copy holds only in-frame clones and misses some; the assay was immunoSEQ multiplex PCR. The table records 240,000 or so clones, approximately 86% of them present only once. The sample consisted of peripheral blood. Receptor source: a woman in her 70s with active or convalescent COVID-19. Both conserved end residues are part of each CDR3. Fields, in order: clone size, V gene, J gene, D gene, CDR3 protein, CDR3 DNA. The D gene is left open where the match is weak. Part of the rows lack a size; the others show once, few, many or a class for expanded clones.

abundance: -
v_gene: TRBV6-5
j_gene: TRBJ1-1
d_gene: -
CDR3aa: CASSNWDTDTEAFF
CDR3nt: TGTGCCAGCAGTAACTGGGACACGGACACTGAAGCTTTCTTT

abundance: -
v_gene: TRBV10-3
j_gene: TRBJ1-4
d_gene: -
CDR3aa: CAIAGERNEKLFF
CDR3nt: TGTGCCATCGCCGGCGAGAGGAATGAAAAACTGTTTTTT

abundance: -
v_gene: TRBV6-1
j_gene: TRBJ2-5
d_gene: TRBD1
CDR3aa: CASSDRGWQETQYF
CDR3nt: TGTGCCAGCAGTGACAGGGGGTGGCAAGAGACCCAGTACTTC

abundance: -
v_gene: TRBV7-2
j_gene: TRBJ2-5
d_gene: TRBD2
CDR3aa: CASSSVAGAPRNQYF
CDR3nt: TGTGCCAGCAGCTCGGTAGCGGGGGCCCCGAGAAACCAGTACTTC

abundance: -
v_gene: TRBV3-1/TRBV3-2
j_gene: TRBJ2-1
d_gene: TRBD2
CDR3aa: CASSQELPGIAGRDEQFF
CDR3nt: TGTGCCAGCAGCCAAGAACTCCCCGGGATAGCGGGGAGAGATGAGCAGTTCTTC

abundance: -
v_gene: TRBV19
j_gene: TRBJ1-5
d_gene: -
CDR3aa: CASSPSGSNQPQHF
CDR3nt: TGTGCCAGTAGTCCCTCGGGTAGCAATCAGCCCCAGCATTTT

abundance: -
v_gene: TRBV19
j_gene: TRBJ1-1
d_gene: TRBD1
CDR3aa: CASRVDRGNTEAFF
CDR3nt: TGTGCCAGTAGGGTCGACAGGGGCAACACTGAAGCTTTCTTT

abundance: -
v_gene: TRBV7-2
j_gene: TRBJ2-3
d_gene: TRBD2
CDR3aa: CASREGSTDTQYF
CDR3nt: TGTGCCAGTCGGGAGGGAAGCACAGATACGCAGTATTTT

abundance: -
v_gene: TRBV4-3
j_gene: TRBJ2-2
d_gene: TRBD2
CDR3aa: CASSQGGSGGRTGELFF
CDR3nt: TGCGCCAGCAGCCAAGGGGGTAGCGGGGGGCGCACCGGGGAGCTGTTTTTT

abundance: -
v_gene: TRBV5-1
j_gene: TRBJ2-1
d_gene: TRBD1
CDR3aa: CASSLQGGSYNEQFF
CDR3nt: TGCGCCAGCAGCTTACAGGGGGGCTCCTACAATGAGCAGTTCTTC

abundance: -
v_gene: TRBV7-2
j_gene: TRBJ1-1
d_gene: -
CDR3aa: CASSFSPSGTEAFF
CDR3nt: TGTGCCAGCAGCTTTAGCCCTAGCGGCACTGAAGCTTTCTTT

abundance: few
v_gene: TRBV10-3
j_gene: TRBJ1-1
d_gene: -
CDR3aa: CAISESQGGEAFF
CDR3nt: TGTGCCATCAGTGAGTCCCAAGGGGGTGAAGCTTTCTTT

abundance: -
v_gene: TRBV6-2/TRBV6-3
j_gene: TRBJ1-1
d_gene: -
CDR3aa: CASSYIGQEAFF
CDR3nt: TGTGCCAGCAGTTACATTGGACAGGAAGCTTTCTTT

abundance: -
v_gene: TRBV7-2
j_gene: TRBJ1-1
d_gene: TRBD1
CDR3aa: CASSLDRTSAEAFF
CDR3nt: TGTGCCAGCAGCTTGGACAGGACTTCGGCTGAAGCTTTCTTT

abundance: -
v_gene: TRBV7-9
j_gene: TRBJ1-1
d_gene: -
CDR3aa: CASSLDGQRNEAFF
CDR3nt: TGTGCCAGCAGCTTAGATGGGCAGAGAAATGAAGCTTTCTTT

abundance: -
v_gene: TRBV29-1
j_gene: TRBJ2-3
d_gene: -
CDR3aa: CSVEQGEDTQYF
CDR3nt: TGCAGCGTTGAACAGGGCGAAGATACGCAGTATTTT

abundance: -
v_gene: TRBV6-6
j_gene: TRBJ1-1
d_gene: -
CDR3aa: CASSLISSTEAFF
CDR3nt: TGTGCCAGCAGCCTAATTAGCAGCACTGAAGCTTTCTTT

abundance: -
v_gene: TRBV6-5
j_gene: TRBJ2-2
d_gene: TRBD2
CDR3aa: CASSYRGGITGELFF
CDR3nt: TGTGCCAGCAGTTACCGGGGGGGGATCACCGGGGAGCTGTTTTTT

abundance: -
v_gene: TRBV10-3
j_gene: TRBJ2-7
d_gene: TRBD1
CDR3aa: CAIARQGWYEQYF
CDR3nt: TGTGCCATCGCGAGACAGGGGTGGTACGAGCAGTACTTC

abundance: -
v_gene: TRBV29-1
j_gene: TRBJ1-2
d_gene: TRBD1
CDR3aa: CSVGGTVDGYTF
CDR3nt: TGCAGCGTTGGGGGGACAGTCGATGGCTACACCTTC

abundance: few
v_gene: TRBV5-1
j_gene: TRBJ2-3
d_gene: -
CDR3aa: CASSLDRSTSTDTQYF
CDR3nt: TGCGCCAGCAGCTTGGATCGGAGCACTAGCACAGATACGCAGTATTTT

abundance: -
v_gene: TRBV11-3
j_gene: TRBJ2-3
d_gene: TRBD2
CDR3aa: CASSPGTTSTDTQYF
CDR3nt: TGTGCCAGCAGCCCCGGGACTACTAGCACAGATACGCAGTATTTT

abundance: -
v_gene: TRBV14
j_gene: TRBJ2-5
d_gene: -
CDR3aa: CASSLRQLGTQYF
CDR3nt: TGTGCCAGCAGCCTGCGACAGTTAGGGACCCAGTACTTC

abundance: -
v_gene: TRBV6-5
j_gene: TRBJ2-1
d_gene: -
CDR3aa: CASSLTGINNEQFF
CDR3nt: TGTGCCAGCAGTCTTACAGGGATTAACAATGAGCAGTTCTTC

abundance: -
v_gene: TRBV5-6
j_gene: TRBJ1-6
d_gene: -
CDR3aa: CASSLAPRVDSPLHF
CDR3nt: TGTGCCAGCAGCTTGGCGCCCCGGGTGGATTCACCCCTCCACTTT

abundance: -
v_gene: TRBV5-4
j_gene: TRBJ1-2
d_gene: TRBD1
CDR3aa: CASSDKQGGGYTF
CDR3nt: TGTGCCAGCAGCGACAAACAGGGGGGTGGCTACACCTTC

abundance: -
v_gene: TRBV19
j_gene: TRBJ1-2
d_gene: TRBD1
CDR3aa: CASDQGAGDYGYTF
CDR3nt: TGTGCCAGTGACCAGGGGGCGGGCGACTATGGCTACACCTTC

abundance: once
v_gene: TRBV7-3
j_gene: TRBJ2-7
d_gene: TRBD2
CDR3aa: CASSQTGGADEQYF
CDR3nt: TGTGCCAGCAGCCAGACCGGGGGGGCCGATGAGCAGTACTTC

abundance: -
v_gene: TRBV11-2
j_gene: TRBJ1-2
d_gene: -
CDR3aa: CASSDFSYGYTF
CDR3nt: TGTGCCAGCAGCGACTTCAGCTATGGCTACACCTTC

abundance: -
v_gene: TRBV11-2
j_gene: TRBJ2-1
d_gene: -
CDR3aa: CASRRLGENEQFF
CDR3nt: TGTGCCAGCCGAAGACTTGGCGAAAATGAGCAGTTCTTC

abundance: -
v_gene: TRBV7-2
j_gene: TRBJ2-5
d_gene: -
CDR3aa: CASSPLGGGPLGETQYF
CDR3nt: TGTGCCAGCAGCCCCCTAGGGGGGGGCCCCCTGGGGGAGACCCAGTACTTC

abundance: -
v_gene: TRBV6-2/TRBV6-3
j_gene: TRBJ1-6
d_gene: -
CDR3aa: CASSTPPSPLHF
CDR3nt: TGTGCCAGCAGTACACCTCCTTCACCCCTCCACTTT

abundance: -
v_gene: TRBV27
j_gene: TRBJ2-5
d_gene: -
CDR3aa: CASRTGSGGETQYF
CDR3nt: TGTGCCAGTCGTACTGGGTCGGGTGGAGAGACCCAGTACTTC

abundance: -
v_gene: TRBV5-1
j_gene: TRBJ2-3
d_gene: TRBD2
CDR3aa: CASSFGTSGTDTQYF
CDR3nt: TGCGCCAGCAGCTTTGGGACTAGCGGAACAGATACGCAGTATTTT

abundance: -
v_gene: TRBV7-6
j_gene: TRBJ1-3
d_gene: -
CDR3aa: CASSLTEARSGNTIYF
CDR3nt: TGTGCCAGCAGCTTAACAGAAGCCCGATCTGGAAACACCATATATTTT

abundance: -
v_gene: TRBV6-5
j_gene: TRBJ2-3
d_gene: -
CDR3aa: CASSLGGASTDTQYF
CDR3nt: TGTGCCAGCAGTTTGGGCGGGGCAAGCACAGATACGCAGTATTTT

abundance: -
v_gene: TRBV7-9
j_gene: TRBJ1-5
d_gene: -
CDR3aa: CASSSQPGGQPQHF
CDR3nt: TGTGCCAGCAGCTCCCAGCCGGGGGGACAGCCCCAGCATTTT

abundance: -
v_gene: TRBV4-3
j_gene: TRBJ2-1
d_gene: -
CDR3aa: CASSQVGGWDEQFF
CDR3nt: TGCGCCAGCAGCCAAGTCGGGGGTTGGGATGAGCAGTTCTTC

abundance: -
v_gene: TRBV19
j_gene: TRBJ1-1
d_gene: -
CDR3aa: CASSIFGWGENTEAFF
CDR3nt: TGTGCCAGTAGTATTTTTGGGTGGGGAGAGAACACTGAAGCTTTCTTT

abundance: -
v_gene: TRBV7-9
j_gene: TRBJ1-1
d_gene: -
CDR3aa: CASTSQASGTEAFF
CDR3nt: TGTGCCAGCACATCGCAGGCAAGTGGGACTGAAGCTTTCTTT

abundance: -
v_gene: TRBV24-1
j_gene: TRBJ2-2
d_gene: TRBD1
CDR3aa: CATSDPSTGRGTGELFF
CDR3nt: TGTGCCACCAGTGACCCTTCGACAGGGCGAGGTACCGGGGAGCTGTTTTTT

abundance: -
v_gene: TRBV27
j_gene: TRBJ2-7
d_gene: -
CDR3aa: CASGLRGERQYF
CDR3nt: TGTGCCAGCGGCCTCAGGGGAGAGAGGCAGTACTTC

abundance: -
v_gene: TRBV11-2
j_gene: TRBJ2-1
d_gene: -
CDR3aa: CASRYAGPKGYNEQFF
CDR3nt: TGTGCCAGCAGGTATGCGGGGCCTAAGGGGTACAATGAGCAGTTCTTC

abundance: -
v_gene: TRBV6-5
j_gene: TRBJ1-6
d_gene: -
CDR3aa: CASSYSVRDTNSPLHF
CDR3nt: TGTGCCAGCAGTTACTCTGTGAGGGACACCAATTCACCCCTCCACTTT

abundance: few
v_gene: TRBV4-3
j_gene: TRBJ1-5
d_gene: TRBD1
CDR3aa: CASSVGQGVDQPQHF
CDR3nt: TGCGCCAGCAGCGTCGGACAGGGCGTGGATCAGCCCCAGCATTTT

abundance: -
v_gene: TRBV4-3
j_gene: TRBJ1-2
d_gene: -
CDR3aa: CASSQEVGLSLNYGYTF
CDR3nt: TGCGCCAGCAGCCAAGAGGTAGGACTGTCTCTTAACTATGGCTACACCTTC

abundance: -
v_gene: TRBV5-1
j_gene: TRBJ1-4
d_gene: TRBD1
CDR3aa: CASSPGQGFEKLFF
CDR3nt: TGCGCCAGTAGCCCGGGACAGGGCTTCGAAAAACTGTTTTTT

abundance: -
v_gene: TRBV5-1
j_gene: TRBJ2-2
d_gene: -
CDR3aa: CASSLDQANTGELFF
CDR3nt: TGCGCCAGCAGCTTGGATCAGGCTAACACCGGGGAGCTGTTTTTT

abundance: -
v_gene: TRBV2
j_gene: TRBJ1-1
d_gene: -
CDR3aa: CASSVLGLRTEAFF
CDR3nt: TGTGCCAGCAGCGTTCTCGGGTTACGCACTGAAGCTTTCTTT

abundance: -
v_gene: TRBV12-3/TRBV12-4
j_gene: TRBJ1-1
d_gene: -
CDR3aa: CASSPSRTAEAFF
CDR3nt: TGTGCCAGCTCCCCTTCGCGGACAGCAGAAGCTTTCTTT

abundance: -
v_gene: TRBV25-1
j_gene: TRBJ1-4
d_gene: -
CDR3aa: CASSDQLGGPTSNEKLFF
CDR3nt: TGTGCCAGCAGTGACCAACTCGGCGGGCCTACCTCTAATGAAAAACTGTTTTTT

abundance: -
v_gene: TRBV5-5
j_gene: TRBJ1-5
d_gene: -
CDR3aa: CASSFQVGDQPQHF
CDR3nt: TGTGCCAGCAGCTTTCAGGTCGGGGATCAGCCCCAGCATTTT

abundance: few
v_gene: TRBV19
j_gene: TRBJ1-4
d_gene: TRBD1
CDR3aa: CASSIGQGTTNEKLFF
CDR3nt: TGTGCCAGTAGTATTGGACAGGGGACAACTAATGAAAAACTGTTTTTT